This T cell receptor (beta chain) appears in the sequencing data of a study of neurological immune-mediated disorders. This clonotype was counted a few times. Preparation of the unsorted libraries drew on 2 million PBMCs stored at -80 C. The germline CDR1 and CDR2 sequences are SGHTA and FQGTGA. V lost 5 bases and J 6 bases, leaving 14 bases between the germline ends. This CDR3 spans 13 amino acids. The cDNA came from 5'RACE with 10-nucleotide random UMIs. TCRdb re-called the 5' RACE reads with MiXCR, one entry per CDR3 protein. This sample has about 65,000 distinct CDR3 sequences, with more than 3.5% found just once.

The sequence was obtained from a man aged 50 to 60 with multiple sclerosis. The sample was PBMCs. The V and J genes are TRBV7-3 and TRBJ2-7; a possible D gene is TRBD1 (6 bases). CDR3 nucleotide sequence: TGTGCCAGCAGCCCGACGACAGGTTTCGAGCAGTACTTC. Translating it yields CASSPTTGFEQYF.